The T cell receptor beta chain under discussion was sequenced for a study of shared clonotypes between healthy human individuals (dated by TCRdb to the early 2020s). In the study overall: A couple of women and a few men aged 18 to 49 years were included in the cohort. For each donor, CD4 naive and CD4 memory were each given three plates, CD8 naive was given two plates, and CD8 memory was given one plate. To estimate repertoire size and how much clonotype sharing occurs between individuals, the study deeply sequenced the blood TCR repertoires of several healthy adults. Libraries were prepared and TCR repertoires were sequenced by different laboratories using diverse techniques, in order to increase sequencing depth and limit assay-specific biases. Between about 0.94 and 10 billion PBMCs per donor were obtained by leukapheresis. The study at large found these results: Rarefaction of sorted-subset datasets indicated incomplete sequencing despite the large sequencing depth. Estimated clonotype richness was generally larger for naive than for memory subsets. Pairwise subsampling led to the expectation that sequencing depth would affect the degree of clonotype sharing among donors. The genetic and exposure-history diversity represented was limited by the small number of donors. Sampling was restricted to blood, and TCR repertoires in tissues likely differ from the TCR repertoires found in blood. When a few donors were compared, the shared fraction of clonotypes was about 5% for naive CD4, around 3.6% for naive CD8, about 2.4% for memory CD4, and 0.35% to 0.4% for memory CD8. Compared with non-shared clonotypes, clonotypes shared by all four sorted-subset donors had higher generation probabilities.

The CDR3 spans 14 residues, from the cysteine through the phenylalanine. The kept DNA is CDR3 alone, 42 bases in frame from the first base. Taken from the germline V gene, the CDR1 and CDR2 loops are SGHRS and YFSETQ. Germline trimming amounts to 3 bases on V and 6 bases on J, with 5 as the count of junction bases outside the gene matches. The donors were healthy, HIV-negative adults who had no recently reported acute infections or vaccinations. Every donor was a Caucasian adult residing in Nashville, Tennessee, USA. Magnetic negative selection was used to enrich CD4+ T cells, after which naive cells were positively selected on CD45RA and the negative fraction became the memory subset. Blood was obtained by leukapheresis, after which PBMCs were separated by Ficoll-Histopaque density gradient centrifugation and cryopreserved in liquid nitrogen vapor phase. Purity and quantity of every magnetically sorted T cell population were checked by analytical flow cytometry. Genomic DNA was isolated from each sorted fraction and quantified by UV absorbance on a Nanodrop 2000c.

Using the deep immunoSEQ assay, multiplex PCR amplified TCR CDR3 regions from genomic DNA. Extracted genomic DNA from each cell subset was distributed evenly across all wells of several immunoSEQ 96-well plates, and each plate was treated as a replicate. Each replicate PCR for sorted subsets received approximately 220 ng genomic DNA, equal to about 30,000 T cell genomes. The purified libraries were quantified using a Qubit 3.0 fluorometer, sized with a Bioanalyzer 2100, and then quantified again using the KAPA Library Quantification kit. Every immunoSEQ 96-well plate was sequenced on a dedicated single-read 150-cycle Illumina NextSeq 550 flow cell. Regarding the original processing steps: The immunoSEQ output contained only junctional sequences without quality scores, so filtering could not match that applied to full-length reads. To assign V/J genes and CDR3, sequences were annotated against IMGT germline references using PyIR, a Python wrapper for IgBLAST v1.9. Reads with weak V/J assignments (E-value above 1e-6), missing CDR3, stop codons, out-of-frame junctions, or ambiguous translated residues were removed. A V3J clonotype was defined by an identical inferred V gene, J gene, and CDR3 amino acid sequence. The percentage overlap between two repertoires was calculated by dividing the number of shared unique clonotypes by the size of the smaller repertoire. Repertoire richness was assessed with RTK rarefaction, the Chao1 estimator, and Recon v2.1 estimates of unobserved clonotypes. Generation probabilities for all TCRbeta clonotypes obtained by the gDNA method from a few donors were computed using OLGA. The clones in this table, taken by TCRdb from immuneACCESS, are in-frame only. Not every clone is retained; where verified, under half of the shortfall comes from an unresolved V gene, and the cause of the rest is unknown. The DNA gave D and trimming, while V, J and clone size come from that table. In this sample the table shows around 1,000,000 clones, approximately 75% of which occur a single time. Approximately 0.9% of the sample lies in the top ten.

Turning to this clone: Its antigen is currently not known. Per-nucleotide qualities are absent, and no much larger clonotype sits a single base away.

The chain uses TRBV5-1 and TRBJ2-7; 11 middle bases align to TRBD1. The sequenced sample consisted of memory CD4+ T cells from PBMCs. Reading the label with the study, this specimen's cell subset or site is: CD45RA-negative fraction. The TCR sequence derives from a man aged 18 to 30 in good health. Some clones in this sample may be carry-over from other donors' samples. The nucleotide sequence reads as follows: TGCGCCAGCAGCTCGCACGGGACAGGGGGCGAGCAGTACTTC. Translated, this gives CASSSHGTGGEQYF.